This TCR beta chain appears in the sequencing data of a study of blood T cells in healthy people across ages. Findings and caveats of the study: Measured against age, TCR beta diversity per million T cells decreased in a roughly linear manner.

The length of the CDR3 is 14 residues. Germline loops: CDR1 SGDLS, CDR2 YYNGEE. With 6 bases clipped from V and 5 bases from J, the junction kept 9 bases outside the gene matches. Alongside a J-beta primer mix, a sample-barcoded 5' primer served in a second PCR lasting roughly 6 to 11 cycles. Via MiXCR, TCRdb re-called the 5' RACE reads, giving one row per CDR3 protein. The sample holds approximately 700,000 distinct CDR3 sequences, approximately 29% seen once. At least ten counts were recorded for this clonotype. What it recognizes is unknown. V is TRBV9 and J is TRBJ2-7; 9 positions agree with TRBD1. The sequence derives from a woman of 80 years or more in good health. Material: blood. DNA of the CDR3: TGTGCCAGCAACCCGGGACAGGGTAGGGACGAGCAGTACTTC. This gives the protein CASNPGQGRDEQYF.